A single sample gave rise to the 28 T cell receptor beta chains below, sequenced in a study of blood T cell repertoires in COVID-19. The repertoire was sequenced with immunoSEQ multiplex PCR; TCRdb's copy has only in-frame clones and lacks some. Of about 83,000 clones listed, about 90% were seen once; the top ten hold less than 3.5%. Sequencing input: peripheral blood. These receptors all come from a woman in her forties or fifties with active or convalescent COVID-19.

The rearrangement uses TRBV6-5 and TRBJ1-1, with D tentatively TRBD1 (6 bases). The germline CDR1 and CDR2 sequences are MNHEY and SVGAGI. The germline V and J ends were trimmed by 7 bases and 6 bases, with 15 bases remaining between them. The CDR3 spans 13 residues. For the CDR3, the DNA is TGTGCCAGCACCGAAAACGACAGGTCTGAAGCTTTCTTT. Its translation is CASTENDRSEAFF.

The rearrangement uses TRBV7-3 and TRBJ1-1, with D perhaps matching TRBD1 (5 bases). The CDR3 is made up of 15 amino acids. Deletions cut 5 bases from V and 3 bases from J, with 16 bases between. CDR1 and CDR2 (germline): SGHTA, FQGTGA. CDR3 in amino acids: CASSPGGVSHTEAFF. DNA for the CDR3: TGTGCCAGCAGCCCGGGAGGGGTATCTCACACTGAAGCTTTCTTT.

V is TRBV6-5 and J is TRBJ2-3; D perhaps matches TRBD2 (5 bases). Germline V gene data show CDR1 as MNHEY and CDR2 as SVGAGI. The CDR3 runs to 15 residues. The germline V and J ends were trimmed by 5 bases and 0 bases, with 12 bases remaining between them. CDR3 protein: CASSPDLTSTDTQYF. The CDR3 region has the DNA TGTGCCAGCAGTCCGGACTTAACTAGCACAGATACGCAGTATTTT.

V and J are TRBV5-1 and TRBJ2-7; TRBD1 is a possible D gene (5 bases). CDR3 length: 13 residues. Trimming pared 4 bases from V and 2 bases from J, leaving 10 bases between. Germline assignment: CDR1 SGHRS and CDR2 YFSETQ. CDR3 protein: CASSPQGPYEQYF. In DNA, the CDR3 is TGCGCCAGCAGCCCGCAGGGTCCCTACGAGCAGTACTTC.

The CDR3 loop reads CASSLSLSGEPYEQYF. CDR3 nucleotides: TGTGCCAGCAGTTTATCCCTTAGCGGGGAGCCCTACGAGCAGTACTTC. V and J are TRBV27 and TRBJ2-7; 8 bases match TRBD2. The CDR3 is 16 residues long. V lost 0 bases and J lost 2; bases outside the gene matches: 6. CDR1 MNHEY and CDR2 SMNVEV come from the germline V gene (reference sequence).

This chain joins TRBV3-1 (or the pseudogene TRBV3-2) and TRBJ1-6, with a weak D call TRBD1 (6 bases). V lost 6 bases to trimming and J lost 9 bases, with 18 bases between them. This CDR3 is built from 15 residues. From germline, CDR1 is LGHDT and CDR2 YNNKEL (reference sequence). CDR3 amino acids: CASSQRQAWGSPLHF. The CDR3 DNA reads as TGTGCCAGCAGTCAACGACAGGCTTGGGGTTCACCCCTCCACTTT.

The chain employs TRBV5-1 and TRBJ2-7, with 7 bases aligning to TRBD1. The CDR3 is 13 amino acids. V dropped 4 bases and J dropped 3; count of bases not matched to a gene: 4. Germline V gives CDR1 SGHRS, CDR2 YFSETQ. CDR3 region: CASSRQGDYEQYF. Written as DNA, the CDR3 is TGCGCCAGCAGCCGGCAGGGGGACTACGAGCAGTACTTC.

The genes are TRBV9 and TRBJ1-2; perhaps TRBD1 as D (5 bases). The germline V gene encodes CDR1 SGDLS and CDR2 YYNGEE. The CDR3 sequence is 14 residues long. The ends were cut back, 8 bases at V and 4 bases at J, with 18 bases in the middle. In nucleotides, the CDR3 is TGTGCCAGTTCGGCCCAGGGTTCCTTCTATGGCTACACCTTC. Translating it yields CASSAQGSFYGYTF.

The chain employs TRBV6-2 or TRBV6-3 and TRBJ2-3; D not certain. CDR1 and CDR2 (germline): MNHEY, SVGEGT. CDR3 length: 12 residues. Trimming took off 6 bases at V and 2 bases at J, with 6 bases between the two ends. CDR3 sequence: CASSQYTDTQYF. The CDR3 nucleotides read TGTGCCAGCAGCCAATACACAGATACGCAGTATTTT.

V usage is TRBV4-1 and J usage is TRBJ1-1; D is uncertain. Per the germline V gene, CDR1 is MGHRA and CDR2 is YSYEKL. V lost 0 bases and J 10 bases, leaving 15 bases between the germline ends. The length of the CDR3 is 14 residues. This CDR3 reads CASSQDRVQGGAFF. The CDR3 DNA follows: TGCGCCAGCAGCCAAGATCGAGTGCAAGGAGGAGCTTTCTTT.

V is TRBV5-6 and J is TRBJ1-4; a weak D match, TRBD1 (6 bases). CDR1 is SGHDT and CDR2 is YYEEEE in the germline V gene. V lost 4 bases to trimming and J lost 4 bases, with 17 bases between them. The CDR3 extends over 16 amino acids. CDR3 coding DNA: TGTGCCAGCAGCGCTACATCGTCCAGGGGTAATGAAAAACTGTTTTTT. Its protein product is CASSATSSRGNEKLFF.

J is TRBJ1-1 and V is TRBV7-9; D gene unclear. CDR1 is SEHNR and CDR2 is FQNEAQ in the germline V gene (reference sequence). This CDR3 region has 14 residues. Trimming took 1 base from V and 7 from J, leaving 13 bases between them. The CDR3 spells CASSLGSGYFEAFF. The CDR3 nucleotides are TGTGCCAGCAGCTTAGGAAGCGGTTACTTTGAAGCTTTCTTT.

The chain links TRBV5-8 to TRBJ2-3; tentatively, D is TRBD2 (6 bases). The CDR3 totals 13 residues. Trimming removed 7 bases at V and 2 bases at J, with 11 bases between. Germline CDR1 is SGHTS and CDR2 is YDEGEE. CDR3 region: CASVQRVTDTQYF. CDR3 bases: TGTGCCAGCGTACAGCGGGTCACAGATACGCAGTATTTT.

The CDR3 is CAWSGDTDSYGYTF. DNA of the CDR3: TGTGCCTGGAGTGGGGACACTGATTCCTATGGCTACACCTTC. This chain joins TRBV30 and TRBJ1-2, with D possibly matching TRBD1 (6 bases). Germline CDR1 GTSNPN, CDR2 SVGIG (reference sequence). There are 14 residues in the CDR3. Trimming removed 1 base from V and 4 bases from J, with 13 bases in between.

The chain combines TRBV9 with TRBJ2-1; a possible D gene is TRBD2 (6 bases). The CDR3 is made up of 16 amino acids. Trimming removed 1 base at V and 0 bases at J, with 11 bases between. Germline CDR1 SGDLS, CDR2 YYNGEE. CDR3 coding DNA: TGTGCCAGCAGCGTACGGGGGTCCAGCTCCTACAATGAGCAGTTCTTC. Protein sequence: CASSVRGSSSYNEQFF.

The chain employs TRBV13 and TRBJ2-3; TRBD2 agrees at 10 bases. The CDR3 extends over 18 amino acids. V lost 2 bases to trimming and J lost 1 base; unmatched junction nucleotides: 9. Germline CDR1 reads PRHDT; CDR2 reads FYEKMQ (reference sequence). CDR3 sequence: CASSLNPSGGWGTDTQYF. The CDR3 DNA follows: TGTGCCAGCAGCTTAAATCCTAGCGGGGGCTGGGGCACAGATACGCAGTATTTT.

The chain employs TRBV7-9 and TRBJ1-1, with 8 bases that match TRBD1. CDR3 length: 14 residues. Germline CDR1 reads SEHNR; CDR2 reads FQNEAQ (reference sequence). The J segment lost 5 bases and the V segment lost 5 bases, leaving 7 bases of the junction unmatched. In DNA, the CDR3 is TGTGCCAGCAGCCTAAGGACAGGGCCAACTGAAGCTTTCTTT. Amino acid sequence: CASSLRTGPTEAFF.

This clone appeared once. At one end, the junction sequence differs from germline, possibly due to a read error. J is TRBJ1-1 and V is TRBV29-1; weak D call: TRBD1 (5 bases). The V gene's germline CDR1 is SQVTM and CDR2 ANQGSEA. The CDR3 is made up of 13 amino acids. This CDR3 is CSAESGLNTEAFF. The CDR3 DNA sequence: TGCAGCGCTGAATCGGGACTTAACACTGAAGCTTTCTTT.

This clone was detected only a few times. The gene calls are TRBV19 and TRBJ1-6; tentative D call: TRBD1 (5 bases). The germline V gene has CDR1 LNHDA and CDR2 SQIVND (reference sequence). This CDR3 is 14 amino acids long. V was cut by 5 bases and J by 10 bases, with 15 bases left in between. The CDR3: CASSFQGFESPLHF. CDR3 bases: TGTGCCAGTAGTTTCCAGGGATTTGAATCACCCCTCCACTTT. The variable domain in full, with the rest retrieved from reference TRBV19 and TRBJ1-6, is DGGITQSPKYLFRKEGQNVTLSCEQNLNHDAMYWYRQDPGQGLRLIYYSQIVNDFQKGDIAEGYSVSREKKESFPLTVTSAQKNPTAFYLCASSFQGFESPLHFGNGTRLTVT.

In this sample, this clone turned up a few times. The chain is built from TRBV14 and TRBJ1-2; no reliable D call. Germline V lookup: CDR1 SGHDN, CDR2 FVKESK. V was shortened by 1 base and J by 5 bases, with 8 bases between the two germline ends. CDR3 length: 13 residues. CDR3 bases: TGTGCCAGCAGCCAAGCCCTCGGGTATGGCTACACCTTC. It translates to CASSQALGYGYTF.

The CDR3 DNA is TGTGCCAGTGGCCGATGGCACAATCAGCCCCAGCATTTT. This translates into CASGRWHNQPQHF. V gene TRBV2 combines with J gene TRBJ1-5; D gene ambiguous. CDR1 is SNHLY, CDR2 FYNNEI, per germline. Trimming left V 9 bases short and J 3 bases short, with 12 bases between. There are 13 residues in the CDR3.

V and J are TRBV4-1 and TRBJ1-6, with D hard to call. The CDR3 runs 18 residues. Looked up from germline, CDR1 is MGHRA and CDR2 is YSYEKL. Trimming removed 0 bases from V and 0 bases from J, with 12 bases in between. CDR3 sequence: CASSQDEPSNSYNSPLHF. The CDR3 region has the DNA TGCGCCAGCAGCCAAGATGAGCCATCTAACTCCTATAATTCACCCCTCCACTTT.

This clone was seen only a few times. The chain carries TRBV9 and TRBJ2-3; possibly TRBD2 for D (7 bases). The V end was cut by 3 bases, the J end by 2 bases, with 16 bases between. Germline values: CDR1 SGDLS, CDR2 YYNGEE. The length of the CDR3 is 16 residues. The CDR3 nucleotides read TGTGCCAGCAGCGGCGGGGGCTGGGGGGCCACAGATACGCAGTATTTT. The encoded protein is CASSGGGWGATDTQYF.

This clone was seen more than once but under ten times. The J gene is TRBJ1-3, the V gene TRBV2; D is undetermined. Germline lookup yields CDR1 SNHLY and CDR2 FYNNEI. Trimming pared 5 bases from V and 0 bases from J, leaving 8 bases between. There are 14 residues in the CDR3. CDR3 coding DNA: TGTGCCAGCAGTCCTGAGTCCTCTGGAAACACCATATATTTT. Translation: CASSPESSGNTIYF.

Only one count was recorded for this clone. This chain links TRBV5-4 with TRBJ1-2, with 9 bases matching TRBD1. CDR3 length: 15 residues. CDR1 and CDR2 from the germline V gene are SGHNT and YYREEE (reference sequence). V gave up 2 bases and J gave up 3 bases; unmatched junction bases: 5. CDR3 sequence (DNA): TGTGCCAGCAGCTTATGGGACAGGGACCACTATGGCTACACCTTC. Translated: CASSLWDRDHYGYTF.

About this clone: This CDR3 is missing its conserved last phenylalanine or tryptophan, likely due to a read error. The DNA is omitted, as the CDR3 cannot be located on it reliably, and the CDR3 follows TCRdb's listing. The V and J genes are TRBV3-1 (or the pseudogene TRBV3-2) and TRBJ2-7; the table's D call, TRBD2, was not checked against the DNA. CDR1 is LGHDT and CDR2 is YNNKEL in the germline V gene (reference sequence). With termini counted, the CDR3 has 17 amino acids. This CDR3 is CASSQEGPAAGEQYFGL.

This rearrangement joins TRBV4-1 to TRBJ1-5, with no clear D. This CDR3 region has 15 residues. V shed 0 bases and J shed 8 bases, with 14 bases lying between them. The germline CDR1 and CDR2 sequences are MGHRA and YSYEKL. The DNA of the CDR3 is TGCGCCAGCAGCCAAGAAGGAGATAATGGTAAGCCCCAGCATTTT. This translates into CASSQEGDNGKPQHF.

J is TRBJ1-1 and V is TRBV5-8; TRBD1 aligns across 7 bases. This CDR3 is built from 14 residues. The ends lost 2 bases at V and 4 bases at J; junction bases unmatched: 5. Germline V gives CDR1 SGHTS, CDR2 YDEGEE. The CDR3 sequence is CASSFSQGITEAFF. The CDR3 region has the DNA TGTGCCAGCAGCTTCTCACAGGGGATCACTGAAGCTTTCTTT.